This TCR beta chain was captured in a study of OX40 agonist ivuxolimab in advanced cancers. Across the study: Ivuxolimab, an antibody acting as an agonist of OX40 (CD134), was used to treat patients. Dose-escalation patients' cancers were hepatocellular carcinoma, melanoma, renal cell or head and neck cancer. A mean age of roughly 62 years, range roughly 20 to 85, was recorded, and over 65% were male.

Profiled with immunoSEQ multiplex PCR; TCRdb holds only in-frame clones, not every one. This table holds 80,000 or so clones, 70% to 90% found once. A note on this clone: Its antigen remains unknown.

Findings and limits, study-wide: Averaging showed that CD8+ T cells had more expanded clones than CD4+ did.

Germline V gene data show CDR1 as SGHRS and CDR2 as YFSETQ. Trimming took 0 bases from V and 1 from J, leaving 13 bases between them. This CDR3 comprises 16 residues. The rearrangement links TRBV5-1 to TRBJ1-1; D remains ambiguous. This specimen was CD4+ or CD8+ T cells sorted from blood, taken in a trial of the OX40 agonist ivuxolimab. This clonotype was sampled from an adult with an advanced solid tumor such as melanoma, head and neck, liver or kidney cancer. The CDR3 coding sequence is TGCGCCAGCAGCTTGGAAGTGGGGATAGGGAACACTGAAGCTTTCTTT. It encodes CASSLEVGIGNTEAFF.